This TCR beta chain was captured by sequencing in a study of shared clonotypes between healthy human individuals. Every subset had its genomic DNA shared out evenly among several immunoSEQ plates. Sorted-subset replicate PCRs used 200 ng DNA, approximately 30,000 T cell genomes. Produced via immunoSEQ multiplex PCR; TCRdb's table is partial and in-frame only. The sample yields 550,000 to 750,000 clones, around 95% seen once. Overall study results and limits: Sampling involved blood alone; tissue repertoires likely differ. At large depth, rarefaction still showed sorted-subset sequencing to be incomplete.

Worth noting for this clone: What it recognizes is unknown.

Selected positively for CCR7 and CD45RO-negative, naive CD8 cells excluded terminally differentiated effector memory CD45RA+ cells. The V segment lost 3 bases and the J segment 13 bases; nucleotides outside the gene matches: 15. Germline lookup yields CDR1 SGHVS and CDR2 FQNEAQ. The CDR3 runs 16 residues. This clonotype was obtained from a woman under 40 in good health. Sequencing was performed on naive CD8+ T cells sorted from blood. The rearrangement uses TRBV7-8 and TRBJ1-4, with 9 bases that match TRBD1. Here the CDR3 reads CASSFGQGDRDIGLFF. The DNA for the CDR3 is TGTGCCAGCAGCTTTGGCCAGGGGGACAGGGACATCGGACTGTTTTTT.